This TCR beta chain was sequenced during a study of cytomegalovirus exposure and HLA in healthy donors. Across the study: Tens of millions of unique TCR sequences came from HLA-typed donors in an early release.

Points on this clone: Its antigen is still unknown.

Primers for the PCR totalled 60 Vbeta and 13 Jbeta. The method was immunoSEQ multiplex PCR; TCRdb's version includes in-frame clones alone and lacks a portion of them. The sample has 120,000 to 150,000 clones, 80% seen once; the top ten hold around 1.2%. Study outcomes and limitations: For most TCR beta V segments, an earlier analysis put the productive rate at about 87% or about 30% of the time. Later, an analysis found that common viral pathogens appeared to be linked with several of the most significant clusters.

Sample: PBMCs. This TCR derives from a male donor in good health and CMV-seropositive.

The CDR3, as DNA: TGTGCCAGCAGCGTAGCTTCCTCGTGGATAGCGGGGGGAGCCTCCTACGAGCAGTACTTC. Protein sequence: CASSVASSWIAGGASYEQYF. This chain connects TRBV9 to TRBJ2-7, with TRBD2 matching 10 bases. V lost 0 bases, J lost 0 bases, and 15 bases stayed unmatched. The germline V gene encodes CDR1 SGDLS and CDR2 YYNGEE. The CDR3 is made up of 20 amino acids.